A single sample gave rise to the 15 T cell receptor beta chains below, sequenced in a study of OX40 agonist ivuxolimab in advanced cancers. Sequenced by immunoSEQ multiplex PCR; TCRdb stores in-frame clones only, minus some. The profile shows tens of thousands of clones, 75% to 90% of them singletons. The sample consisted of CD4+ or CD8+ T cells sorted from blood, taken in a trial of the OX40 agonist ivuxolimab. The origin of the receptors is an adult with an advanced solid tumor such as melanoma, head and neck, liver or kidney cancer.

J is TRBJ2-7 and V is TRBV9, with 11 bases that match TRBD2. Germline CDR1 SGDLS, CDR2 YYNGEE. The J segment lost 4 bases and the V segment lost 5 bases, leaving 5 bases of the junction unmatched. CDR3 length: 14 amino acids. The CDR3 protein is CASSPSSGGYEQYV. The CDR3 nucleotides are TGTGCCAGCAGTCCTTCTAGCGGGGGGTACGAGCAGTACGTC.

This clone was seen just once. This chain joins TRBV2 and TRBJ2-7, with 10 nucleotides matching TRBD2. The CDR3 sequence is 14 residues long. Per the germline V gene, CDR1 is SNHLY and CDR2 is FYNNEI. With 8 bases clipped from V and 0 bases from J, the junction kept 4 bases outside the gene matches. In DNA form, the CDR3 reads TGTGCCAGCGGACCTAGCGGGAGCTCCTACGAGCAGTACTTC. It codes for CASGPSGSSYEQYF.

The chain employs TRBV5-1 and TRBJ2-5; 9 bases map to TRBD2. V trimming: 2 bases; J trimming: 2 bases; junction bases outside the gene matches: 7. This CDR3 has 16 residues. CDR1 and CDR2 from the germline V gene are SGHRS and YFSETQ. The chain's CDR3 is CASSFGVSGGQETQYF. CDR3 coding DNA: TGCGCCAGCAGCTTCGGAGTTAGCGGGGGACAAGAGACCCAGTACTTC. Full variable domain (rest looked up from reference TRBV5-1 and TRBJ2-5): KAGVTQTPRYLIKTRGQQVTLSCSPISGHRSVSWYQQTPGQGLQFLFEYFSETQRNKGNFPGRFSGRQFSNSRSEMNVSTLELGDSALYLCASSFGVSGGQETQYFGPGTRLLVL.

The gene calls are TRBV5-4 and TRBJ2-5, with TRBD2 matching 7 bases. CDR3 size: 14 residues. The J segment lost 4 bases and the V segment lost 1 base, leaving 4 bases of the junction unmatched. Germline CDR1 SGHNT, CDR2 YYREEE (reference sequence). The DNA of the CDR3 is TGTGCCAGCAGCTTGAAGGGGAGGGGAGAGACCCAGTACTTC. Translating gives CASSLKGRGETQYF. Full variable domain (remainder filled in from reference TRBV5-4 and TRBJ2-5): ETGVTQSPTHLIKTRGQQVTLRCSSQSGHNTVSWYQQALGQGPQFIFQYYREEENGRGNFPPRFSGLQFPNYSSELNVNALELDDSALYLCASSLKGRGETQYFGPGTRLLVL.

The chain has TRBV12-2 and TRBJ2-1; the tabulated D call, TRBD2, remains unverified against the DNA. TRBV12-2 represents a pseudogene. The CDR3 runs 16 residues. CDR3 in amino acids: CASRLVAAGGYNEQFF. CDR3 nucleotides: TGTGCAAGTCGCTTAGTAGCCGCGGGGGGGTATAATGAGCAGTTCTTC.

Only a few counts were recorded for this clone. V usage is TRBV7-2 and J usage is TRBJ1-1; D is possibly TRBD1 (5 bases). CDR3 length equals 16 residues. V was pared by 5 bases and J by 0 bases, with 16 bases between. Per the germline V gene, CDR1 is SGHTA and CDR2 is FQGNSA. Here the CDR3 DNA reads TGTGCCAGCAGCCCCTTCCCCCGGGGGATGAACACTGAAGCTTTCTTT. It yields the protein CASSPFPRGMNTEAFF. The entire variable domain, with the rest obtained from reference TRBV7-2 and TRBJ1-1, is as follows: GAGVSQSPSNKVTEKGKDVELRCDPISGHTALYWYRQSLGQGLEFLIYFQGNSAPDKSGLPSDRFSAERTGGSVSTLTIQRTQQEDSAVYLCASSPFPRGMNTEAFFGQGTRLTVV.

This chain connects TRBV28 to TRBJ1-1; 9 nucleotides align to TRBD1. The length of the CDR3 is 15 residues. V was pared by 4 bases and J by 6 bases, with 9 bases of the junction left unmatched. Germline lookup yields CDR1 MDHEN and CDR2 SYDVKM. In DNA form, the CDR3 reads TGTGCCAGCAGTTCTCCGACAGGGGGGAGCGCTGAAGCTTTCTTT. Protein product: CASSSPTGGSAEAFF.

The chain is built from TRBV5-1 and TRBJ1-1, with 8 bases lining up with TRBD1. CDR1 and CDR2 from the germline V gene are SGHRS and YFSETQ. This CDR3 has 14 amino acids. V trimming: 2 bases; J trimming: 7 bases; junction bases outside the gene matches: 7. CDR3 in DNA: TGCGCCAGCAGCTTTGGACAGGGCGTTGGTGAAGCTTTCTTT. Protein product: CASSFGQGVGEAFF.

The chain uses TRBV5-1 and TRBJ2-3; D gene ambiguous. This CDR3 contains 15 residues. Trimming left V 0 bases short and J 5 bases short, with 13 bases between. Germline loops: CDR1 SGHRS, CDR2 YFSETQ. The CDR3: CASSLGQNPGDTQYF. CDR3 sequence (DNA): TGCGCCAGCAGCTTGGGGCAGAACCCTGGAGATACGCAGTATTTT.

The chain has TRBV5-8 and TRBJ2-7, with D possibly being TRBD1 or TRBD2 (5 bases each). The CDR3 extends over 16 amino acids. Germline V gene data show CDR1 as SGHTS and CDR2 as YDEGEE. V lost 4 bases and J lost 0, with 17 bases in between. In nucleotides, the CDR3 is TGTGCCAGCAGCCGCCGTGGGACGTTAAGCTCCTACGAGCAGTACTTC. Its protein is CASSRRGTLSSYEQYF.

The V and J genes are TRBV2 and TRBJ2-1; D assignment may be TRBD1 or TRBD2 (5 bases each). Germline CDR1 reads SNHLY; CDR2 reads FYNNEI. Trimming removed 6 bases from V and 7 bases from J, with 10 bases in between. The CDR3 runs 12 residues. The CDR3 DNA sequence: TGTGCCAGCAGGGTTGGGGGAAATGAGCAGTTCTTC. Its protein product is CASRVGGNEQFF.

V is TRBV29-1 and J is TRBJ1-2; TRBD1 might be the D (5 bases). This CDR3 has 12 amino acids. Germline V gene sequence: CDR1 SQVTM, CDR2 ANQGSEA. Trimming shortened V by 4 bases and J by 2 bases, and 8 bases separated the two germline ends. The CDR3: CSVVGGNYGYTF. The CDR3 DNA sequence: TGCAGCGTTGTTGGGGGAAACTATGGCTACACCTTC.

This clone appeared once. The rearrangement uses TRBV19 and TRBJ1-4, with 9 bases identical to TRBD1. Looked up from germline, CDR1 is LNHDA and CDR2 is SQIVND (reference sequence). The V segment lost 4 bases and the J segment 6 bases; nucleotides outside the gene matches: 3. The CDR3 length is 14 residues. CDR3 in DNA: TGTGCCAGTAGTAGTTGGGACAGGGATGAAAAACTGTTTTTT. As protein: CASSSWDRDEKLFF.

This clone occurred once. The V gene is TRBV4-2, the J gene TRBJ2-3; D may be TRBD2 (6 bases). Trimming stripped 0 bases from V and 1 base from J, with 14 bases between. The length of the CDR3 is 17 residues. CDR1 LGHNA and CDR2 YNFKEQ come from the germline V gene. CDR3 residues: CASSQDPSSARTDTQYF. The CDR3 DNA reads as TGTGCCAGCAGCCAAGATCCGTCTAGCGCCCGCACAGATACGCAGTATTTT.

The V call is TRBV29-1, the J call TRBJ2-7; 9 bases line up with TRBD1. Germline V gene lookup returns CDR1 SQVTM and CDR2 ANQGSEA. The CDR3 is 16 amino acids. The ends lost 5 bases at V and 0 bases at J; junction bases unmatched: 11. The CDR3 is CSVRRRTGGISYEQYF. CDR3 bases: TGCAGCGTTCGCCGAAGAACAGGGGGCATCTCCTACGAGCAGTACTTC.